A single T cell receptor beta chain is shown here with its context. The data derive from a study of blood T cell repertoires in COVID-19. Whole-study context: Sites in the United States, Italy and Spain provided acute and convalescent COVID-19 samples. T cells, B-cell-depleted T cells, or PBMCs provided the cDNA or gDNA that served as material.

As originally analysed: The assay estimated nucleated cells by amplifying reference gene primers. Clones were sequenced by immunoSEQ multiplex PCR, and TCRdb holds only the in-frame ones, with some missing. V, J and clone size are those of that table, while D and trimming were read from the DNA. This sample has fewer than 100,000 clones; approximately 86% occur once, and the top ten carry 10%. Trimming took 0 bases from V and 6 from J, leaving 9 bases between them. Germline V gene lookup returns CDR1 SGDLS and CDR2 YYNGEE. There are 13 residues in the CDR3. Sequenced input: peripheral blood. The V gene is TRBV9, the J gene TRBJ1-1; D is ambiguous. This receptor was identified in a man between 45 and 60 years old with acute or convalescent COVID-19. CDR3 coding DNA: TGTGCCAGCAGCGTAGCGGGGTTTTCTGAAGCTTTCTTT. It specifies CASSVAGFSEAFF.